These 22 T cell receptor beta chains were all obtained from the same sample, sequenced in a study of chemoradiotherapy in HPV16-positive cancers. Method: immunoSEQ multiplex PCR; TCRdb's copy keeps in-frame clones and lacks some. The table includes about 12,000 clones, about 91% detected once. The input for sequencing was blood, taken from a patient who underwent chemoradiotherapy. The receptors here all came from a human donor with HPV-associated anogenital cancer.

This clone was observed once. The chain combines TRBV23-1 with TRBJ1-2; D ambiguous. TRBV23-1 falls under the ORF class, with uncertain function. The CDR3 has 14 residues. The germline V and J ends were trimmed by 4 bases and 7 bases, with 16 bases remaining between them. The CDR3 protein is CASSLGLHPSGYTF. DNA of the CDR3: TGCGCCAGCAGTCTAGGACTCCACCCGTCTGGCTACACCTTC.

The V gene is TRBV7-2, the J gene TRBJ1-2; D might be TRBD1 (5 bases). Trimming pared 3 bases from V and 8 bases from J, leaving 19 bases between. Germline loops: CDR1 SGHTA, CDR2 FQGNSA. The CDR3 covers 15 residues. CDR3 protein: CASSFGRGRAEGYTF. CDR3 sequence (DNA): TGTGCCAGCAGCTTCGGTCGCGGCAGGGCGGAAGGCTACACCTTC.

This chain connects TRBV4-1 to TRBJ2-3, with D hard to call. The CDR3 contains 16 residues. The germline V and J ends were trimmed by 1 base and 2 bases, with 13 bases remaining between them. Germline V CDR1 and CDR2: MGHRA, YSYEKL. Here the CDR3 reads CASSQVLRSLTDTQYF. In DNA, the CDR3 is TGCGCCAGCAGCCAAGTCCTCAGGTCCCTCACAGATACGCAGTATTTT.

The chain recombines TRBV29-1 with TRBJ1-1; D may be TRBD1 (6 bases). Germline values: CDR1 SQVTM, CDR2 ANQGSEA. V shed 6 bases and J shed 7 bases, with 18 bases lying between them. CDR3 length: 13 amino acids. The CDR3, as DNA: TGCAGCGTGGACAGTGGGACAAGCTTTGAAGCTTTCTTT. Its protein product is CSVDSGTSFEAFF.

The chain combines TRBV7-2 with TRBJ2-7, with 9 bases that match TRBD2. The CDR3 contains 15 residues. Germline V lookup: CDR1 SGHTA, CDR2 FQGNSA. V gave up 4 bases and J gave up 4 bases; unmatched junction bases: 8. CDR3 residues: CASSSSSGVLYEQYF. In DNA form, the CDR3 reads TGTGCCAGCAGCTCCTCTAGCGGGGTTTTGTACGAGCAGTACTTC.

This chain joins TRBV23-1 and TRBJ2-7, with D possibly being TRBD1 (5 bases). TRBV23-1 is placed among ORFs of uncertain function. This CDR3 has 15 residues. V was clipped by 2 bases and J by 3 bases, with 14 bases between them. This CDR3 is CASSQPRQWSYEQYF. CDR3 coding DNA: TGCGCCAGCAGTCAACCCCGACAGTGGAGCTACGAGCAGTACTTC.

CDR3 DNA: TGTGCCAGCATCCCGGAGGGGGGGAATGAGCAGTTCTTC. Residues: CASIPEGGNEQFF. V and J are TRBV13 and TRBJ2-1, with D perhaps matching TRBD2 (7 bases). The CDR3 runs to 13 residues. V was pared by 7 bases and J by 7 bases, with 14 bases between. Germline loops: CDR1 PRHDT, CDR2 FYEKMQ (reference sequence).

The CDR3, as DNA: TGTGCCAGCAGCTTAGGGCACTTGCGTTCACCCCTCCACTTT. Its protein is CASSLGHLRSPLHF. This chain connects TRBV13 to TRBJ1-6; D is ambiguous. CDR1 PRHDT and CDR2 FYEKMQ come from the germline V gene (reference sequence). The CDR3 sequence is 14 residues long. Trimming cost V 0 bases and J 9 bases, with 9 bases left between them.

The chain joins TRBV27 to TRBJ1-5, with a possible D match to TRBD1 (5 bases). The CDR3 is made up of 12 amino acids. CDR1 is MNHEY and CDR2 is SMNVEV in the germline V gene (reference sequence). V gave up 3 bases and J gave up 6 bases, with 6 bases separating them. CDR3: CASSLGGQPQHF. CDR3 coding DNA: TGTGCCAGCAGTTTGGGGGGTCAGCCCCAGCATTTT.

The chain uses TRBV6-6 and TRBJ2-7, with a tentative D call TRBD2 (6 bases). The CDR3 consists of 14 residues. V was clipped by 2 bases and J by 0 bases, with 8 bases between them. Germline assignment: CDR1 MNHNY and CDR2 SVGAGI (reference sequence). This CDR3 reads CASSYPGGSYEQYF. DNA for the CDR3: TGTGCCAGCAGTTACCCCGGGGGCTCCTACGAGCAGTACTTC.

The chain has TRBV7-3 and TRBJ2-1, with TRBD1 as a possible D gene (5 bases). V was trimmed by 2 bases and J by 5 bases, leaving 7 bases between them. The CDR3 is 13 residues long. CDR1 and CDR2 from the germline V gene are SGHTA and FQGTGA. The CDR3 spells CASSLGAHNEQFF. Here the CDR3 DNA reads TGTGCCAGCAGCTTAGGGGCCCACAATGAGCAGTTCTTC.

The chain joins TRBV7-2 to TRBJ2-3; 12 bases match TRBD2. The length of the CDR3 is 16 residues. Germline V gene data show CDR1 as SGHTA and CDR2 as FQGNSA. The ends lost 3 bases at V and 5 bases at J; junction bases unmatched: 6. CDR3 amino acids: CASSFILAGGRDTQYF. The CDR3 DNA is TGTGCCAGCAGCTTCATACTAGCGGGAGGTAGAGATACGCAGTATTTT.

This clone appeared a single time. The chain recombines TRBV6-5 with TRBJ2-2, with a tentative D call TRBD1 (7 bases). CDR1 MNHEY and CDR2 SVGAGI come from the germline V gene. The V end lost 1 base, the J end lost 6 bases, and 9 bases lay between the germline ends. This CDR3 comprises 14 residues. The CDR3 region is CASSYFRGAGELFF. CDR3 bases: TGTGCCAGCAGTTACTTCAGGGGGGCCGGGGAGCTGTTTTTT.

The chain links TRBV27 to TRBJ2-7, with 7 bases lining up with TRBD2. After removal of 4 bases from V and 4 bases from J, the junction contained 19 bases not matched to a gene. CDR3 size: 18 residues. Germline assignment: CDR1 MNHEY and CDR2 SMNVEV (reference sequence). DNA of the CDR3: TGTGCCAGCAGTTCCTATTGGGGTCCTGGCGGGAGAGGGTACGAGCAGTACTTC. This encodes CASSSYWGPGGRGYEQYF.

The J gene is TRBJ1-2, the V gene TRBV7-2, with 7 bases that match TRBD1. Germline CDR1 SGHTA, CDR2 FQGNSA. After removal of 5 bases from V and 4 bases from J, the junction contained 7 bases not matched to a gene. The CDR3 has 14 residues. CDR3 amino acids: CASSRDSLFYGYTF. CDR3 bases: TGTGCCAGCAGCCGGGACAGCCTCTTCTATGGCTACACCTTC.

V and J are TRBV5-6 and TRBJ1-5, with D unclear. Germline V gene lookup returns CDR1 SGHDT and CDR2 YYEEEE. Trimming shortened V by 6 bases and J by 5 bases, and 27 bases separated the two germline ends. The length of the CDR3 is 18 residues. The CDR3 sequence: CASTLEIYEGLVDQPQHF. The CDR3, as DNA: TGTGCCAGCACTCTTGAGATCTACGAGGGTTTGGTTGATCAGCCCCAGCATTTT. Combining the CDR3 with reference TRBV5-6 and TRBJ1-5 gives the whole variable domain DAGVTQSPTHLIKTRGQQVTLRCSPKSGHDTVSWYQQALGQGPQFIFQYYEEEERQRGNFPDRFSGHQFPNYSSELNVNALLLGDSALYLCASTLEIYEGLVDQPQHFGDGTRLSIL.

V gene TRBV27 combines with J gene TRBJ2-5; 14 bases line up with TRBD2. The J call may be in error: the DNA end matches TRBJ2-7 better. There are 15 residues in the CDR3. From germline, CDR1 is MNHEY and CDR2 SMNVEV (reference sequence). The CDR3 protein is CASRGTSGSIYEQYF. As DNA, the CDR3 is TGTGCCAGCAGGGGGACTAGCGGGAGTATCTACGAGCAGTACTTC.

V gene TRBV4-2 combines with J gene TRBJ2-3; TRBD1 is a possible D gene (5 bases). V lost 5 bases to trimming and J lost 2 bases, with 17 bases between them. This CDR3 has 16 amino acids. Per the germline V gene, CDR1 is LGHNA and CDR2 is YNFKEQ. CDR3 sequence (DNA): TGTGCCAGCAGCAAGGGGCGGACGGCAAACACAGATACGCAGTATTTT. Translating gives CASSKGRTANTDTQYF.

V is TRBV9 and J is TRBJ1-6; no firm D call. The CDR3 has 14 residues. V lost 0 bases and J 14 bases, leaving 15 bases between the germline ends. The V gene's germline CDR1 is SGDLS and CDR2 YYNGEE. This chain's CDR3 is CASSVEAVSFTLHF. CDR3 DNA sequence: TGTGCCAGCAGCGTAGAAGCAGTGAGTTTCACCCTCCACTTT.

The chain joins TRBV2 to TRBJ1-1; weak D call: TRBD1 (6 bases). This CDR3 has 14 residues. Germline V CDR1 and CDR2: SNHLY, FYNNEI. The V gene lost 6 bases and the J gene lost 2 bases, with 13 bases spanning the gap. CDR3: CASRVDRPNTEAFF. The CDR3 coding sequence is TGTGCCAGCAGGGTTGACAGGCCTAACACTGAAGCTTTCTTT. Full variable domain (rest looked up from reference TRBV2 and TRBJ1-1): EPEVTQTPSHQVTQMGQEVILRCVPISNHLYFYWYRQILGQKVEFLVSFYNNEISEKSEIFDDQFSVERPDGSNFTLKIRSTKLEDSAMYFCASRVDRPNTEAFFGQGTRLTVV.

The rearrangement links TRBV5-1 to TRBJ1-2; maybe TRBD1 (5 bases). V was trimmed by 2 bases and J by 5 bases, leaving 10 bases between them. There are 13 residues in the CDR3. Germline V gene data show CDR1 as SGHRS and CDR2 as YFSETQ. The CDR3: CASSFQGSYGYTF. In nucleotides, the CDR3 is TGCGCCAGCAGCTTCCAGGGCTCATATGGCTACACCTTC.

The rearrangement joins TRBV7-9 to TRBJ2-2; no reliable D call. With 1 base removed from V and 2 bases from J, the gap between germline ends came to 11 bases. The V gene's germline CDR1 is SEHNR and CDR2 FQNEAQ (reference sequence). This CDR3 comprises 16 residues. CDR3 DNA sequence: TGTGCCAGCAGCTTAGTAGGGCAGGATAACACCGGGGAGCTGTTTTTT. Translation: CASSLVGQDNTGELFF.